Presented here are 3 T cell receptor beta chains from one specimen sequenced in a study of blood T cells in healthy people across ages (dated by TCRdb to the mid-2010s). Library preparation was by 5' RACE. TCRdb names Illumina HiSeq 2500 as the instrument used. A second PCR of about 6 to 11 cycles was run with a J-beta primer mix and a sample-barcoded 5' primer. The public reads were reanalyzed by TCRdb: fastp trimming at Q25, MiXCR alignment, in-frame beta chains only. Each CDR3 protein appears once, grouped with its most common genes and DNA. Present in this sample are around 650,000 distinct CDR3 sequences, over 40% of which were seen just once. 30% of the sample rests with the top ten. The sequencing sample was made of blood. The receptors stem from a man at least 80 years old in good health.

V is TRBV9 and J is TRBJ2-3; 10 nucleotides agree with TRBD2. The germline V gene encodes CDR1 SGDLS and CDR2 YYNGEE. The CDR3 length is 19 residues. The V gene end was trimmed by 4 bases and the J gene end by 0 bases; junction bases not matched to a gene: 14. The CDR3 region is CASSPSWISGGSSTDTQYF. The CDR3 nucleotides read TGTGCCAGCAGCCCCTCCTGGATTAGCGGGGGGTCTAGCACAGATACGCAGTATTTT.

This chain connects TRBV10-1 to TRBJ2-2; possible D gene TRBD2, 6 bases. Germline CDR1 and CDR2: WNHNN and SYGVQD (reference sequence). Deletions cut 3 bases from V and 5 bases from J, with 19 bases between. This CDR3 contains 17 residues. The CDR3 here is CASSEGGSLPGTGELFF. CDR3 in DNA: TGCGCCAGCAGTGAAGGAGGGTCACTCCCGGGGACCGGGGAGCTGTTTTTT.

This chain connects TRBV7-9 to TRBJ1-1; 10 bases are shared with TRBD1. The CDR3 runs 12 residues. Germline V lookup: CDR1 SEHNR, CDR2 FQNEAQ (reference sequence). The trim removed 5 bases at V and 11 bases at J, leaving 5 bases unmatched. CDR3 coding DNA: TGTGCCAGCAGCCCAGGACAGGGGGTCGCTTTCTTT. This encodes CASSPGQGVAFF.